This TCR beta chain was recorded in a study of cytomegalovirus exposure and HLA in healthy donors. Study overall: The study placed about four fifths of its 398 genotyped donors in the Caucasian-associated ancestry cluster. Study-wide findings and caveats: Investigators reported 164 TCR beta chains as tied to cytomegalovirus. Accurate HLA-A and HLA-B prediction from TCR beta sequences was reported for most subjects.

Note on this clone: The antigen remains undetermined. Other DNA sequences from this sample encode an identical CDR3 as well.

Amplification used 60 Vbeta primers and 13 Jbeta primers. The table came from immunoSEQ multiplex PCR; TCRdb's copy has only in-frame clones and leaves some out. The data show about 130,000 clones, around 74% seen once. This CDR3 is 15 amino acids long. V lost 4 bases to trimming and J lost 2 bases; unmatched junction nucleotides: 1. Germline V gives CDR1 MNHNS, CDR2 SASEGT. This rearrangement joins TRBV6-1 to TRBJ2-5, with TRBD2 matching over 13 bases. This receptor was taken from a woman between 50 and 59 years old in good health and CMV-seropositive. The material sequenced was PBMCs. The CDR3 DNA follows: TGTGCCAGCAGTGTGGGACTAGCGGGGCAAGAGACCCAGTACTTC. Amino acid sequence: CASSVGLAGQETQYF.